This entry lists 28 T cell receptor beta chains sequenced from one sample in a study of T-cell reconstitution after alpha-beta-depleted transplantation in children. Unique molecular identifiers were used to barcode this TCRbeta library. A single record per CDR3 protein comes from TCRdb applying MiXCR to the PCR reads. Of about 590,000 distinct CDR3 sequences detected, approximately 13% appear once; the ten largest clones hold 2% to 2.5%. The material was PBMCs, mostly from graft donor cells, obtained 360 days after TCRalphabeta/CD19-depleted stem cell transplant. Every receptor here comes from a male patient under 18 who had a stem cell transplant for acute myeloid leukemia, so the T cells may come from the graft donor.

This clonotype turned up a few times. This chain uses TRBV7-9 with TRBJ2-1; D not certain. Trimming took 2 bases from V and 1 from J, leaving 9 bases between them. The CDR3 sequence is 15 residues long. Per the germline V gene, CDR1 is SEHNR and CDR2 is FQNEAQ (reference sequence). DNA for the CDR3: TGTGCCAGCAGCTTACCAGCGCAGTCCTACAATGAGCAGTTCTTC. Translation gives CASSLPAQSYNEQFF.

CDR3 region: CASRWGSGDNEQFF. CDR3 sequence (DNA): TGCGCCAGCCGGTGGGGTAGCGGAGACAATGAGCAGTTCTTC. This rearrangement joins TRBV5-1 to TRBJ2-1; D possibly corresponds to TRBD2 (6 bases). The V end lost 7 bases, the J end lost 5 bases, and 16 bases lay between the germline ends. Germline V CDR1 and CDR2: SGHRS, YFSETQ. The CDR3 has 14 amino acids. Drawing the rest from reference TRBV5-1 and TRBJ2-1, the complete variable domain is KAGVTQTPRYLIKTRGQQVTLSCSPISGHRSVSWYQQTPGQGLQFLFEYFSETQRNKGNFPGRFSGRQFSNSRSEMNVSTLELGDSALYLCASRWGSGDNEQFFGPGTRLTVL.

The CDR3 sequence is CASSPGELARPEETQYF. The CDR3 DNA is TGTGCCAGCAGCCCCGGGGAACTAGCGCGTCCCGAGGAGACCCAGTACTTC. V and J are TRBV4-2 and TRBJ2-5; 7 bases fit TRBD2. V dropped 4 bases and J dropped 5; count of bases not matched to a gene: 16. CDR3 length: 17 residues. Germline CDR1 LGHNA, CDR2 YNFKEQ.

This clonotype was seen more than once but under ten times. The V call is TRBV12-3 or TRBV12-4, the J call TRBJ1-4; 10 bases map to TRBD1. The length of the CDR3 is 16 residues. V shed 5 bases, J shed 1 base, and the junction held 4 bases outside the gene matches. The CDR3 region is CASSLGQGVTNEKLFF. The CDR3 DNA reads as TGTGCCAGCAGTCTCGGACAGGGGGTAACTAATGAAAAACTGTTTTTT.

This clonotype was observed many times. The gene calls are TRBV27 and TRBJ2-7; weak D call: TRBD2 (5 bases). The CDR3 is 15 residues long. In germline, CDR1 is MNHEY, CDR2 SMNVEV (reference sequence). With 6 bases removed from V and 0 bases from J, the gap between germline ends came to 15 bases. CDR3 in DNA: TGTGCCAGCAGGCCCCAACTAGGAACCTCCTACGAGCAGTACTTC. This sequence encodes CASRPQLGTSYEQYF.

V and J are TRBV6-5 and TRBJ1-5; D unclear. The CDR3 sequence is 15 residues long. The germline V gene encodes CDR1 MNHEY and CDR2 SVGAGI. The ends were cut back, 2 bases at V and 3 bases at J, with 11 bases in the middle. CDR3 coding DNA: TGTGCCAGCAGTTACGCTAGGAGACTCAATCAGCCCCAGCATTTT. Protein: CASSYARRLNQPQHF.

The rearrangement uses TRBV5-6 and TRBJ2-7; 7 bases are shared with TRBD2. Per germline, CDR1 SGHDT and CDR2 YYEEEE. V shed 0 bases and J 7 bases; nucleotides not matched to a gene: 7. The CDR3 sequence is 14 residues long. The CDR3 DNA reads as TGTGCCAGCAGCTTGGAGCTAGCGGCGGGGGAGCAGTACTTC. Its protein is CASSLELAAGEQYF.

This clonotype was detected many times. CDR3 region: CASSYLTGGEQFF. DNA of the CDR3: TGTGCCAGCAGTTACCTGACGGGCGGTGAGCAGTTCTTC. The V and J genes are TRBV6-2 or TRBV6-3 and TRBJ2-1; D is unclear. V was cut by 2 bases and J by 9 bases, with 11 bases left in between. CDR1 is MNHEY, CDR2 SVGEGT, per germline. The length of the CDR3 is 13 residues.

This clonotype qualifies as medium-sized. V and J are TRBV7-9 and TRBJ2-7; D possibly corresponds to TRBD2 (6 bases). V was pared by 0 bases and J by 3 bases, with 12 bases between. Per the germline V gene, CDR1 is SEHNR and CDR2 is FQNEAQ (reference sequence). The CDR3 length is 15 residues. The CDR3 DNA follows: TGTGCCAGCAGCTTAGCCGTACTAGCCATCTACGAGCAGTACTTC. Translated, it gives CASSLAVLAIYEQYF.

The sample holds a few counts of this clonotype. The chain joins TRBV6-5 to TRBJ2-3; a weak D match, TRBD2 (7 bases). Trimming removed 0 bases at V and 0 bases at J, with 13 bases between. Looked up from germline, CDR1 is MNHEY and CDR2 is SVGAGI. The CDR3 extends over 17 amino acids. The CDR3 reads CASSYSAGATSTDTQYF. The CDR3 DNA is TGTGCCAGCAGTTACTCGGCGGGGGCCACTAGCACAGATACGCAGTATTTT.

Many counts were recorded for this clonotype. CDR3 residues: CASSFFTNAGGLSRNEQFF. DNA of the CDR3: TGTGCCAGCAGCTTTTTCACTAACGCGGGAGGTCTGTCGCGGAATGAGCAGTTCTTC. V usage is TRBV7-9 and J usage is TRBJ2-1; TRBD2 aligns across 8 bases. Looked up from germline, CDR1 is SEHNR and CDR2 is FQNEAQ (reference sequence). The length of the CDR3 is 19 residues. V was pared by 3 bases and J by 7 bases, with 20 bases of the junction left unmatched.

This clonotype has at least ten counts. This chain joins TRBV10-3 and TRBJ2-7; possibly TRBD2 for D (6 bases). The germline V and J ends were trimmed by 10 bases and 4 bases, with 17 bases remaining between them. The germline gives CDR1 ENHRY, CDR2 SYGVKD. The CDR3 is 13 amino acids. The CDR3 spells CATQRGGIYEQYV. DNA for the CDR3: TGTGCCACCCAACGTGGAGGGATTTACGAGCAGTACGTC.

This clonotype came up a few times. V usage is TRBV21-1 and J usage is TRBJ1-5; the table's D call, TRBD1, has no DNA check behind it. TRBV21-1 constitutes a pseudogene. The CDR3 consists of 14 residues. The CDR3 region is CASSKARGAEPQHF. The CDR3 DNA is TGTGCCAGCAGCAAAGCCCGGGGGGCGGAGCCCCAGCATTTT.

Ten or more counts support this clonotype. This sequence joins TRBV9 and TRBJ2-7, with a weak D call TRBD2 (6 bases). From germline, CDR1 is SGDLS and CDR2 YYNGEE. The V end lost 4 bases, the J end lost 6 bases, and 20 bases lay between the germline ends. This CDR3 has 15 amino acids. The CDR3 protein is CASSLGAAGGAEQYF. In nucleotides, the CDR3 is TGTGCCAGCAGCCTAGGAGCAGCGGGTGGGGCCGAGCAGTACTTC.

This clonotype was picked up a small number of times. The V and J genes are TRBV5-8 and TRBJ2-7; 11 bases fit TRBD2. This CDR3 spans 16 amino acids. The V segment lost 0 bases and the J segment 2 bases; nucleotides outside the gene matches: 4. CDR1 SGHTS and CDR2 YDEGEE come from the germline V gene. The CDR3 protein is CASSLALLAGAYEQYF. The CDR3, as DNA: TGTGCCAGCAGCTTGGCGTTACTAGCGGGAGCCTACGAGCAGTACTTC.

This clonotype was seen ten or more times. Here the CDR3 DNA reads TGTGCCAGCTCACCACGTAACGGCCTCCAAGAGACCCAGTACTTC. Its translation: CASSPRNGLQETQYF. This chain connects TRBV18 to TRBJ2-5; D is ambiguous. Deletions cut 1 base from V and 1 base from J, with 10 bases between. In germline, CDR1 is KGHSH, CDR2 LQKENI. The CDR3 covers 15 residues.

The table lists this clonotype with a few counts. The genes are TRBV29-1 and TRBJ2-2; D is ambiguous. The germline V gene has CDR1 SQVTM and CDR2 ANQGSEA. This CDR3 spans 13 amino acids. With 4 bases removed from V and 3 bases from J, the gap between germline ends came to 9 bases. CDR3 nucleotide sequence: TGCAGCGTTGGTCGGGTCTACACCGGGGAGCTGTTTTTT. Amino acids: CSVGRVYTGELFF.

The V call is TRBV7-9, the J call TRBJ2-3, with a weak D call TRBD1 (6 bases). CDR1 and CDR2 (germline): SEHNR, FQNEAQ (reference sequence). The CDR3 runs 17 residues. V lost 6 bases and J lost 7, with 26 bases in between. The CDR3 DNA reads TGTGCCAGCAGATCCGCCCCCCGGGACAAGTTGGGGCATACGCAGTATTTT. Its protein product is CASRSAPRDKLGHTQYF.

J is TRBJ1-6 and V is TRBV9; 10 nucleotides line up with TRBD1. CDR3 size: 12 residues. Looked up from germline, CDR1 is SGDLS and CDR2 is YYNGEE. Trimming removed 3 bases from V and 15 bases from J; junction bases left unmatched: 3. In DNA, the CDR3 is TGTGCCAGCAGCGCGACAGGGGGCGGCCTCCACTTT. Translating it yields CASSATGGGLHF.

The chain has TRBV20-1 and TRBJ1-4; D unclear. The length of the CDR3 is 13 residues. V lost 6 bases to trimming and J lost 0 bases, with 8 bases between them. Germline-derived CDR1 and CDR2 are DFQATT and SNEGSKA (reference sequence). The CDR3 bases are TGCAGTGCCCCCAGGACAACTAATGAAAAACTGTTTTTT. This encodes CSAPRTTNEKLFF.

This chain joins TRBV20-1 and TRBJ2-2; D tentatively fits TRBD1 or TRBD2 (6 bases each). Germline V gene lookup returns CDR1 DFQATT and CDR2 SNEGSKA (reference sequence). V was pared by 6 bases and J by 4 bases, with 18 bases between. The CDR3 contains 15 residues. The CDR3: CSAEQGGWVTGELFF. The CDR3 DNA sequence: TGCAGTGCGGAACAGGGAGGTTGGGTCACCGGGGAGCTGTTTTTT.

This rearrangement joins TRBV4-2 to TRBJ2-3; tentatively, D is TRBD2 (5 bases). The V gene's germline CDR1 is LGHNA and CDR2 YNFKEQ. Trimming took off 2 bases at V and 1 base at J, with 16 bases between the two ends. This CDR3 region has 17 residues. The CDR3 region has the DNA TGTGCCAGCAGCCAACCTATAGCGATAGAGGGCACAGATACGCAGTATTTT. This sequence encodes CASSQPIAIEGTDTQYF.

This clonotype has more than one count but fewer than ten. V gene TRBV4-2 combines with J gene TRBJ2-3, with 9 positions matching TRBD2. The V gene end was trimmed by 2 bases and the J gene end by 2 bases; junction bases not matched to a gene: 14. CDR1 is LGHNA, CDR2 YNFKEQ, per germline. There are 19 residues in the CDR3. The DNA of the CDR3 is TGTGCCAGCAGCCAACCTAAATCCCCGGGACTAGCATCCACAGATACGCAGTATTTT. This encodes CASSQPKSPGLASTDTQYF.

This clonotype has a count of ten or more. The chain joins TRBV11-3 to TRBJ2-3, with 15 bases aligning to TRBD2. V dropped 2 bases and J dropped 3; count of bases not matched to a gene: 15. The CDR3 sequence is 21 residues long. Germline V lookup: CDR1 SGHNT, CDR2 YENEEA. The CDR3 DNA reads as TGTGCCAGCAGCTTATGGGGAGCCGGGACTAGCGGGAGGAGGTCGACAGATACGCAGTATTTT. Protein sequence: CASSLWGAGTSGRRSTDTQYF.

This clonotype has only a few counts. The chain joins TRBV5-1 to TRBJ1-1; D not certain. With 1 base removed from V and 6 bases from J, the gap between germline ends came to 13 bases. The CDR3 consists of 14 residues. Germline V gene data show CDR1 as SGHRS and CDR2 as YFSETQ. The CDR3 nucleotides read TGCGCCAGCAGCTTGCGGGTGGAGGCTCCTGAAGCTTTCTTT. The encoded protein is CASSLRVEAPEAFF.

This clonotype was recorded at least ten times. For the CDR3, the DNA is TGTGCCAGCAGCTTATTGCCCGAGACCCAGTACTTC. Amino acid sequence: CASSLLPETQYF. This chain connects TRBV11-2 to TRBJ2-5; no firm D call. The V gene's germline CDR1 is SGHAT and CDR2 FQNNGV. V was clipped by 2 bases and J by 5 bases, with 6 bases between them. This CDR3 spans 12 amino acids.

The CDR3 sequence is CASSLKRQRNLNPGELFF. CDR3 sequence (DNA): TGTGCCAGCAGCTTAAAACGCCAAAGAAATCTTAATCCCGGGGAGCTGTTTTTT. V is TRBV11-2 and J is TRBJ2-2; no clear D gene. The CDR3 runs to 18 residues. Germline CDR1 SGHAT, CDR2 FQNNGV. The germline V and J ends were trimmed by 2 bases and 6 bases, with 22 bases remaining between them.

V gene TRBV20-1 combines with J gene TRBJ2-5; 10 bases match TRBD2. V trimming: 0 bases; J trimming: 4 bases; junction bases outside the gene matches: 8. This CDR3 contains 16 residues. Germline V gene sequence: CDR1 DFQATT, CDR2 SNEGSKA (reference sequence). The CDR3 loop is CSARDSSGSILETQYF. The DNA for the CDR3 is TGCAGTGCTAGAGATTCTAGCGGGAGTATATTAGAGACCCAGTACTTC.